Below are 3 T cell receptor beta chains sequenced from a single sample in a study of Tregs in tolerant kidney transplant recipients. Sequenced by immunoSEQ multiplex PCR; TCRdb stores in-frame clones only, minus some. This sample has fewer than 80,000 clones, with more than 95% found just once. The sequences come from Tregs from blood, collected before the transplant. Every receptor here comes from a human donor who received a combined kidney and bone marrow transplant.

J is TRBJ1-2 and V is TRBV6-4, with 7 bases fitting TRBD1. This CDR3 contains 13 residues. Germline CDR1 reads MRHNA; CDR2 reads SNTAGT. Germline trimming cut 6 bases from V and 4 bases from J; bases unmatched to any gene: 5. The CDR3 protein is CASSTGDGYGYTF. The CDR3 DNA reads TGTGCCAGCAGCACAGGGGACGGCTATGGCTACACCTTC.

The gene calls are TRBV10-2 and TRBJ2-7; no definite D call. Trimming left V 4 bases short and J 3 bases short, with 7 bases between. CDR1 and CDR2 from the germline V gene are WSHSY and SAAADI. The CDR3 totals 12 residues. CDR3 nucleotides: TGCGCCAGCAGTGTTAGCCTCTACGAGCAGTACTTC. Translation gives CASSVSLYEQYF.

This clone was observed a single time. The chain carries TRBV30 and TRBJ1-2; maybe TRBD1 (5 bases). The germline V gene encodes CDR1 GTSNPN and CDR2 SVGIG (reference sequence). The CDR3 has 15 residues. Between the trimmed V and J ends, which lost 4 bases and 0 bases, there was a span of 15 bases. CDR3 sequence reads: CAWTLDKPANYGYTF. CDR3 bases: TGTGCCTGGACTCTGGACAAGCCAGCTAACTATGGCTACACCTTC.